The rows below give T cell receptor beta chains drawn from one sample of a study of somatic mutations in cytotoxic T cells in rheumatoid arthritis. The data were produced by immunoSEQ multiplex PCR, yet TCRdb's version contains in-frame clones alone and is incomplete. This table holds about 3,000 clones, 90% to 95% found once. Material: CD8+ T cells sorted from blood. These receptor sequences come from a woman between 18 and 29 years old with rheumatoid arthritis. CDR3s include the opening cysteine and the closing phenylalanine or tryptophan. The order of the fields is J gene, V gene, D gene, clone size, CDR3 protein, CDR3 DNA. D genes are given only for firm matches. Size is stated for part of the rows, as once, few or many counts, or as a class when the clone is expanded.

j_call: TRBJ2-1
v_call: TRBV5-6
d_call: -
clone_size: -
cdr3_aa: CASIHRDSLNNEQFF
cdr3_nt: TGTGCCAGCATCCACCGGGACTCCTTGAACAATGAGCAGTTCTTC

j_call: TRBJ1-5
v_call: TRBV10-3
d_call: -
clone_size: once
cdr3_aa: CAISDLPYLNFSNQPQHF
cdr3_nt: TGTGCCATCAGTGATCTCCCCTACCTAAACTTTAGCAATCAGCCCCAGCATTTT

j_call: TRBJ2-5
v_call: TRBV2
d_call: TRBD2
clone_size: -
cdr3_aa: CASSVDGSSGGPGETQYF
cdr3_nt: TGTGCCAGCAGTGTAGATGGTTCTAGCGGGGGGCCGGGGGAGACCCAGTACTTC

j_call: TRBJ2-7
v_call: TRBV9
d_call: TRBD1
clone_size: -
cdr3_aa: CASSVGTGGSYEQYF
cdr3_nt: TGTGCCAGCAGCGTTGGGACAGGGGGCTCCTACGAGCAGTACTTC

j_call: TRBJ2-7
v_call: TRBV9
d_call: TRBD1
clone_size: -
cdr3_aa: CASSPSQGAYEQYF
cdr3_nt: TGTGCCAGCAGCCCTAGTCAGGGGGCCTACGAGCAGTACTTC

j_call: TRBJ2-1
v_call: TRBV7-8
d_call: -
clone_size: -
cdr3_aa: CASSLVTTEQFF
cdr3_nt: TGTGCCAGCAGCTTAGTGACAACCGAGCAGTTCTTC

j_call: TRBJ2-5
v_call: TRBV28
d_call: -
clone_size: once
cdr3_aa: CASSLKHSQETQYF
cdr3_nt: TGTGCCAGCAGTTTGAAACACAGTCAAGAGACCCAGTACTTC

j_call: TRBJ2-3
v_call: TRBV5-6
d_call: -
clone_size: -
cdr3_aa: CASTLIGTPGTDTQYF
cdr3_nt: TGTGCCAGCACCTTAATTGGTACCCCGGGCACAGATACGCAGTATTTT

j_call: TRBJ2-1
v_call: TRBV29-1
d_call: -
clone_size: -
cdr3_aa: CSVEMRDNEQFF
cdr3_nt: TGCAGCGTTGAAATGAGGGACAATGAGCAGTTCTTC

j_call: TRBJ1-3
v_call: TRBV28
d_call: -
clone_size: -
cdr3_aa: CASGTPGSGNTIYF
cdr3_nt: TGTGCCAGCGGAACGCCAGGCTCTGGAAACACCATATATTTT

j_call: TRBJ1-2
v_call: TRBV10-3
d_call: -
clone_size: -
cdr3_aa: CALREDDGYTF
cdr3_nt: TGTGCCCTCCGGGAGGATGATGGCTACACCTTC

j_call: TRBJ2-1
v_call: TRBV2
d_call: TRBD2
clone_size: -
cdr3_aa: CASSPGLAVRNEQFF
cdr3_nt: TGTGCCAGCAGCCCGGGACTAGCGGTGCGGAATGAGCAGTTCTTC

j_call: TRBJ2-7
v_call: TRBV11-2
d_call: -
clone_size: -
cdr3_aa: CASSLSAPYEQYF
cdr3_nt: TGTGCCAGCAGCTTAAGCGCTCCCTACGAGCAGTACTTC

j_call: TRBJ1-2
v_call: TRBV19
d_call: -
clone_size: -
cdr3_aa: CASRSDFSLYGYTF
cdr3_nt: TGTGCCAGTAGGTCGGACTTCTCTCTCTATGGCTACACCTTC

j_call: TRBJ1-2
v_call: TRBV28
d_call: -
clone_size: -
cdr3_aa: CATRGTYGYTF
cdr3_nt: TGTGCCACACGGGGGACCTATGGCTACACCTTC

j_call: TRBJ2-3
v_call: TRBV7-9
d_call: -
clone_size: -
cdr3_aa: CASSPQMLDTQYF
cdr3_nt: TGTGCCAGCAGCCCCCAGATGTTAGATACGCAGTATTTT

j_call: TRBJ2-1
v_call: TRBV9
d_call: -
clone_size: -
cdr3_aa: CASSVGASNPNEQFF
cdr3_nt: TGTGCCAGCAGCGTAGGGGCTAGCAATCCCAATGAGCAGTTCTTC

j_call: TRBJ1-1
v_call: TRBV4-2
d_call: TRBD1
clone_size: -
cdr3_aa: CASSTVGQGWAFF
cdr3_nt: TGTGCCAGCAGCACCGTGGGACAGGGGTGGGCTTTCTTT

j_call: TRBJ2-1
v_call: TRBV28
d_call: -
clone_size: -
cdr3_aa: CASSLEEKVYNEQFF
cdr3_nt: TGTGCCAGCAGTTTGGAGGAAAAAGTCTACAATGAGCAGTTCTTC

j_call: TRBJ2-3
v_call: TRBV10-2
d_call: -
clone_size: -
cdr3_aa: CASSGALELPRDTQYF
cdr3_nt: TGCGCCAGCAGTGGCGCCCTTGAGCTCCCCCGCGATACGCAGTATTTT

j_call: TRBJ2-1
v_call: TRBV6-4
d_call: TRBD1
clone_size: -
cdr3_aa: CASSDATGGNEQFF
cdr3_nt: TGTGCCAGCAGTGACGCCACAGGGGGCAATGAGCAGTTCTTC

j_call: TRBJ1-5
v_call: TRBV4-3
d_call: TRBD1
clone_size: -
cdr3_aa: CASSQDRGINQPQHF
cdr3_nt: TGCGCCAGCAGCCAAGACAGGGGGATCAATCAGCCCCAGCATTTT

j_call: TRBJ1-5
v_call: TRBV7-9
d_call: TRBD1
clone_size: -
cdr3_aa: CASSYAGGPNGNQPQHF
cdr3_nt: TGTGCCAGCAGCTACGCAGGGGGCCCGAATGGCAATCAGCCCCAGCATTTT

j_call: TRBJ1-2
v_call: TRBV7-8
d_call: -
clone_size: -
cdr3_aa: CASSDSQWSYGYTF
cdr3_nt: TGTGCCAGTAGCGACAGCCAGTGGAGCTATGGCTACACCTTC

j_call: TRBJ2-7
v_call: TRBV9
d_call: TRBD2
clone_size: -
cdr3_aa: CASSVGSLAGESEQYF
cdr3_nt: TGTGCCAGCAGCGTAGGTTCACTAGCGGGAGAAAGCGAGCAGTACTTC

j_call: TRBJ2-2
v_call: TRBV7-6
d_call: TRBD1
clone_size: -
cdr3_aa: CASSLDGTATGELFF
cdr3_nt: TGTGCCAGCAGCTTAGACGGGACAGCTACCGGGGAGCTGTTTTTT

j_call: TRBJ2-2
v_call: TRBV6-1
d_call: -
clone_size: -
cdr3_aa: CASSEGQGPGELFF
cdr3_nt: TGTGCCAGCAGTGAGGGTCAGGGTCCCGGGGAGCTGTTTTTT

j_call: TRBJ2-1
v_call: TRBV20-1
d_call: -
clone_size: -
cdr3_aa: CSASPSTEQFF
cdr3_nt: TGCAGTGCTAGCCCTAGTACTGAGCAGTTCTTC

j_call: TRBJ1-5
v_call: TRBV28
d_call: -
clone_size: -
cdr3_aa: CASSLTQINQPQHF
cdr3_nt: TGTGCCAGCAGTTTAACGCAGATTAATCAGCCCCAGCATTTT

j_call: TRBJ1-6
v_call: TRBV11-2
d_call: TRBD1
clone_size: -
cdr3_aa: CASRTGAPHSPLHF
cdr3_nt: TGTGCCAGCAGGACAGGGGCCCCCCATTCACCCCTCCACTTT

j_call: TRBJ2-4
v_call: TRBV21-1
d_call: -
clone_size: -
cdr3_aa: CASTTEGDKNIQYF
cdr3_nt: TGTGCCAGCACTACCGAAGGGGACAAAAACATTCAGTACTTC

j_call: TRBJ2-1
v_call: TRBV28
d_call: -
clone_size: -
cdr3_aa: CASSLGGDEQFF
cdr3_nt: TGTGCCAGCAGTTTGGGAGGCGATGAGCAGTTCTTC

j_call: TRBJ2-3
v_call: TRBV11-3
d_call: TRBD2
clone_size: -
cdr3_aa: CASSGRGTDTQYF
cdr3_nt: TGTGCCAGCAGCGGGAGGGGCACAGATACGCAGTATTTT

j_call: TRBJ2-7
v_call: TRBV28
d_call: -
clone_size: -
cdr3_aa: CASNHGTSHYEQYF
cdr3_nt: TGTGCCAGCAACCACGGGACATCCCACTACGAGCAGTACTTC

j_call: TRBJ2-5
v_call: TRBV27
d_call: -
clone_size: once
cdr3_aa: CASSLSLLETQYF
cdr3_nt: TGTGCCAGCAGTTTAAGTCTACTCGAGACCCAGTACTTC

j_call: TRBJ2-7
v_call: TRBV30
d_call: -
clone_size: -
cdr3_aa: CAWSAHRQVDYEQYF
cdr3_nt: TGTGCCTGGAGTGCCCATCGACAGGTAGACTACGAGCAGTACTTC

j_call: TRBJ1-3
v_call: TRBV15
d_call: TRBD1
clone_size: -
cdr3_aa: CATSRGPHTGAGNTIYF
cdr3_nt: TGTGCCACCAGCAGAGGACCCCACACAGGGGCTGGAAACACCATATATTTT

j_call: TRBJ2-5
v_call: TRBV9
d_call: -
clone_size: -
cdr3_aa: CASSVGYVEGSETQYF
cdr3_nt: TGTGCCAGCAGCGTAGGGTACGTGGAGGGGTCAGAGACCCAGTACTTC

j_call: TRBJ1-1
v_call: TRBV27
d_call: -
clone_size: -
cdr3_aa: CATRGSLGTEAFF
cdr3_nt: TGTGCCACAAGGGGGTCTTTGGGCACTGAAGCTTTCTTT

j_call: TRBJ2-7
v_call: TRBV4-1
d_call: TRBD2
clone_size: -
cdr3_aa: CASSQIGGGDYYEQYF
cdr3_nt: TGCGCCAGCAGCCAAATCGGCGGAGGGGACTACTACGAGCAGTACTTC

j_call: TRBJ1-5
v_call: TRBV7-2
d_call: TRBD1
clone_size: -
cdr3_aa: CASSNRDSDQPQHF
cdr3_nt: TGTGCCAGCAGCAACCGGGACAGTGATCAGCCCCAGCATTTT

j_call: TRBJ2-1
v_call: TRBV4-3
d_call: TRBD2
clone_size: -
cdr3_aa: CASSQEAGARRGNEQFF
cdr3_nt: TGCGCCAGCAGCCAAGAGGCGGGAGCCAGAAGGGGCAATGAGCAGTTCTTC

j_call: TRBJ2-5
v_call: TRBV9
d_call: TRBD1
clone_size: -
cdr3_aa: CASSVDEGAWETQYF
cdr3_nt: TGTGCCAGCAGCGTAGATGAGGGGGCGTGGGAGACCCAGTACTTC

j_call: TRBJ2-1
v_call: TRBV19
d_call: TRBD2
clone_size: -
cdr3_aa: CASRELAGIDNEQFF
cdr3_nt: TGTGCCAGTAGGGAACTAGCGGGGATAGACAATGAGCAGTTCTTC

j_call: TRBJ2-3
v_call: TRBV5-5
d_call: -
clone_size: -
cdr3_aa: CASSWDMADTQYF
cdr3_nt: TGTGCCAGCAGCTGGGACATGGCAGATACGCAGTATTTT

j_call: TRBJ1-1
v_call: TRBV9
d_call: TRBD1
clone_size: -
cdr3_aa: CASSVAYRDSLEVFF
cdr3_nt: TGTGCCAGCAGCGTAGCCTACCGGGACAGCCTGGAAGTTTTCTTT